These 29 T cell receptor beta chains share one sample of origin, sequenced in a study of blood T cell repertoires in COVID-19. Some clones are missing from TCRdb's copy, which holds only in-frame ones; the method was immunoSEQ multiplex PCR. This table holds hundreds of thousands of clones, around nine tenths found once. The sequencing sample was made of PBMCs or T cells enriched from blood (not recorded which). Source of these receptors: a man aged 55 to 70 who had recovered from COVID-19.

The CDR3 region has the DNA TGTGCCACCGAAAAAGGGGGCTCAGTGGACAATGAGCAGTTCTTC. Protein: CATEKGGSVDNEQFF. The J gene is TRBJ2-1, the V gene TRBV24-1; TRBD1 matches 7 bases. Germline V gives CDR1 KGHDR, CDR2 SFDVKD. The CDR3 runs 15 residues. V was clipped by 9 bases and J by 5 bases; unmatched bases: 12.

The CDR3 reads CASSQEGGAGTADTQYF. The CDR3, as DNA: TGCGCCAGCAGCCAAGAAGGTGGGGCGGGAACCGCAGATACGCAGTATTTT. This rearrangement joins TRBV4-1 to TRBJ2-3; tentatively, D is TRBD2 (6 bases). Germline loops: CDR1 MGHRA, CDR2 YSYEKL. The CDR3 contains 17 residues. V lost 0 bases, J lost 4 bases, and 17 bases lay in between.

This sequence joins TRBV28 and TRBJ2-3; no reliable D call. Trimming removed 8 bases from V and 3 bases from J, with 6 bases in between. Germline assignment: CDR1 MDHEN and CDR2 SYDVKM. The CDR3 runs to 11 residues. Here the CDR3 DNA reads TGTGCCAGCGGCCTTACAGATACGCAGTATTTT. Its protein product is CASGLTDTQYF.

The rearrangement uses TRBV11-2 and TRBJ2-1; 10 bases line up with TRBD2. V shed 6 bases, J shed 7 bases, and the junction held 12 bases outside the gene matches. The CDR3 contains 16 residues. CDR1 is SGHAT and CDR2 is FQNNGV in the germline V gene. CDR3 sequence reads: CASSPLSGRWGNEQFF. The DNA for the CDR3 is TGTGCCAGCAGTCCACTTAGCGGGAGGTGGGGGAATGAGCAGTTCTTC.

V gene TRBV18 combines with J gene TRBJ2-1; 7 bases agree with TRBD1. The length of the CDR3 is 15 residues. The J segment lost 5 bases and the V segment lost 2 bases, leaving 6 bases of the junction unmatched. In germline, CDR1 is KGHSH, CDR2 LQKENI. This chain's CDR3 is CASSPMGQSDNEQFF. CDR3 sequence (DNA): TGTGCCAGCTCACCAATGGGACAGTCTGACAATGAGCAGTTCTTC.

The CDR3 spells CASTPSGRTDTQYF. DNA of the CDR3: TGTGCCAGCACGCCTAGCGGACGCACAGATACGCAGTATTTT. The chain employs TRBV25-1 and TRBJ2-3, with 7 bases lining up with TRBD2. This CDR3 comprises 14 residues. Germline V CDR1 and CDR2: MGHDK, SYGVNS. V dropped 7 bases and J dropped 1; count of bases not matched to a gene: 5.

This chain links TRBV7-2 with TRBJ2-7; TRBD2 matches at 8 bases. After removal of 5 bases from V and 2 bases from J, the junction contained 8 bases not matched to a gene. Germline CDR1 and CDR2: SGHTA and FQGNSA. This CDR3 has 15 amino acids. The CDR3, as DNA: TGTGCCAGCAGCCCTACTGGCGGGGGGACCTACGAGCAGTACTTC. As protein: CASSPTGGGTYEQYF.

This clone has only a few counts. This CDR3 is also generated by other DNA sequences in the sample. The V call is TRBV6-4, the J call TRBJ2-2; D gene unclear. V lost 6 bases and J lost 2, with 10 bases in between. The CDR3 contains 14 residues. CDR1 and CDR2 from the germline V gene are MRHNA and SNTAGT. In nucleotides, the CDR3 is TGTGCCAGCAGAGAGGTTGCCAACACCGGGGAGCTGTTTTTT. This sequence encodes CASREVANTGELFF.

CDR3 amino acids: CATSLGGGRGSPLHF. The CDR3 DNA reads as TGTGCCACCAGCCTCGGGGGGGGTAGGGGATCACCCCTCCACTTT. This chain uses TRBV15 with TRBJ1-6, with D maybe TRBD1 (5 bases). This CDR3 spans 15 amino acids. Trimming left V 5 bases short and J 10 bases short, with 18 bases between. Germline V gives CDR1 LNHNV, CDR2 YYDKDF (reference sequence).

This sequence joins TRBV3-1 (or the pseudogene TRBV3-2) and TRBJ1-5; TRBD1 matches 8 bases. From germline, CDR1 is LGHDT and CDR2 YNNKEL (reference sequence). Trimming removed 3 bases from V and 7 bases from J; junction bases left unmatched: 2. The CDR3 extends over 13 amino acids. CDR3 sequence: CASSHRQGQPQHF. CDR3 sequence (DNA): TGTGCCAGCAGCCACAGACAGGGGCAGCCCCAGCATTTT.

The sample holds one count of this clone. This chain uses TRBV24-1 with TRBJ2-2, with D possibly matching TRBD1 (5 bases). Germline V gene sequence: CDR1 KGHDR, CDR2 SFDVKD. V lost 0 bases and J lost 1, with 8 bases in between. CDR3 length equals 16 residues. CDR3 coding DNA: TGTGCCACCAGTGATTTGCTTCAGGGGAACACCGGGGAGCTGTTTTTT. Encoded protein: CATSDLLQGNTGELFF.

The chain links TRBV6-5 to TRBJ2-7, with 7 positions matching TRBD2. Germline V CDR1 and CDR2: MNHEY, SVGAGI. The CDR3 sequence is 15 residues long. The junction had 10 bases not matched to a gene; V was cut back by 6 bases and J by 2 bases. CDR3 protein: CASSTASGGPYEQYF. The CDR3, as DNA: TGTGCCAGCAGCACGGCTAGCGGAGGTCCCTACGAGCAGTACTTC.

The CDR3 DNA follows: TGTGCCAGCTCACCATTACAGCAAGAGACCCAGTACTTC. Amino acid sequence: CASSPLQQETQYF. The rearrangement joins TRBV18 to TRBJ2-5; D uncertain. CDR3 length equals 13 residues. Germline loops: CDR1 KGHSH, CDR2 LQKENI. Deletions cut 2 bases from V and 2 bases from J, with 6 bases between.

A note on this clone: The junction departs from the called germline gene at one end, perhaps through a read error. The V call is TRBV2, the J call TRBJ2-3, with 7 bases matching TRBD2. Germline CDR1 is SNHLY and CDR2 is FYNNEI. The length of the CDR3 is 15 residues. The CDR3 coding sequence is TGTGCCAGCAGGGAAGGACTAGTTTGGACAGATACGCAGTATTTT. Its translation: CASREGLVWTDTQYF.

The chain recombines TRBV28 with TRBJ2-3, with 10 bases that match TRBD2. The CDR3 extends over 14 amino acids. Germline CDR1 MDHEN, CDR2 SYDVKM. V was clipped by 7 bases and J by 5 bases; unmatched bases: 6. The CDR3 bases are TGTGCCAGCACTCTAGCGGGAGATATAGATACGCAGTATTTT. This sequence encodes CASTLAGDIDTQYF. Full variable domain (remainder filled in from reference TRBV28 and TRBJ2-3): DVKVTQSSRYLVKRTGEKVFLECVQDMDHENMFWYRQDPGLGLRLIYFSYDVKMKEKGDIPEGYSVSREKKERFSLILESASTNQTSMYLCASTLAGDIDTQYFGPGTRLTVL.

The chain links TRBV6-6 to TRBJ1-5; D uncertain. Trimming pared 5 bases from V and 0 bases from J, leaving 8 bases between. Germline V CDR1 and CDR2: MNHNY, SVGAGI (reference sequence). The CDR3 sequence is 14 residues long. CDR3 sequence: CASSPTNSNQPQHF. As DNA, the CDR3 is TGTGCCAGCAGTCCAACTAATAGCAATCAGCCCCAGCATTTT.

V usage is TRBV24-1 and J usage is TRBJ2-7; D possibly corresponds to TRBD2 (5 bases). The germline gives CDR1 KGHDR, CDR2 SFDVKD. V was cut by 6 bases and J by 0 bases, with 8 bases left in between. The CDR3 has 13 amino acids. DNA of the CDR3: TGTGCCACCAGTAGCGGTAGCTCCTACGAGCAGTACTTC. Translating gives CATSSGSSYEQYF.

The chain is built from TRBV24-1 and TRBJ2-7; D uncertain. Between the trimmed V and J ends, which lost 1 base and 3 bases, there was a span of 3 bases. Germline V CDR1 and CDR2: KGHDR, SFDVKD. CDR3 length: 12 residues. The CDR3 protein is CATSDFGYEQYF. The CDR3 DNA is TGTGCCACCAGTGATTTCGGCTACGAGCAGTACTTC.

The genes are TRBV28 and TRBJ1-1, with 8 bases matching TRBD1. This CDR3 contains 15 residues. Germline CDR1 is MDHEN and CDR2 is SYDVKM. V lost 4 bases, J lost 5 bases, and 9 bases stayed unmatched. The DNA of the CDR3 is TGTGCCAGCAGTTCGGGAGGCAGGGGGCTTACTGAAGCTTTCTTT. Its translation is CASSSGGRGLTEAFF.

This chain connects TRBV11-3 to TRBJ2-1; the match to TRBD2 covers 12 bases. Germline CDR1 reads SGHNT; CDR2 reads YENEEA. The CDR3 has 15 residues. The junction had 8 bases not matched to a gene; V was cut back by 5 bases and J by 9 bases. The DNA of the CDR3 is TGTGCCAGCAGCGCCCGACTAGCGGGAGTCTTTGAGCAGTTCTTC. Encoded protein: CASSARLAGVFEQFF.

The chain joins TRBV6-2 or TRBV6-3 to TRBJ2-3; D remains ambiguous. Trimming took 6 bases from V and 6 from J, leaving 10 bases between them. CDR3 length: 12 amino acids. Per the germline V gene, CDR1 is MNHEY and CDR2 is SVGEGT. DNA of the CDR3: TGTGCCAGCAGCTTAGCTCTGGATACGCAGTATTTT. Its translation is CASSLALDTQYF.

This rearrangement joins TRBV20-1 to TRBJ2-5; the match to TRBD2 covers 11 bases. The ends lost 3 bases at V and 0 bases at J; junction bases unmatched: 3. Germline CDR1 DFQATT, CDR2 SNEGSKA (reference sequence). This CDR3 is 15 amino acids long. CDR3 DNA: TGCAGTGCTAGTCCGACTAGCGGGAACCAAGAGACCCAGTACTTC. Its translation is CSASPTSGNQETQYF.

In regard to this clone: The same CDR3 is also encoded by other DNA sequences in this sample. The chain links TRBV28 to TRBJ1-5; D is perhaps TRBD1 (5 bases). This CDR3 is built from 15 residues. From germline, CDR1 is MDHEN and CDR2 SYDVKM. Trimming pared 4 bases from V and 1 base from J, leaving 11 bases between. CDR3 nucleotides: TGTGCCAGCAGTTCCCCCGACAGCAGCAATCAGCCCCAGCATTTT. Translation: CASSSPDSSNQPQHF. Supplemented by reference TRBV28 and TRBJ1-5, the full variable domain reads DVKVTQSSRYLVKRTGEKVFLECVQDMDHENMFWYRQDPGLGLRLIYFSYDVKMKEKGDIPEGYSVSREKKERFSLILESASTNQTSMYLCASSSPDSSNQPQHFGDGTRLSIL.

This clone showed up just once. The chain uses TRBV19 and TRBJ2-1, with TRBD1 matching over 9 bases. CDR1 LNHDA and CDR2 SQIVND come from the germline V gene (reference sequence). This CDR3 region has 16 residues. After removal of 7 bases from V and 4 bases from J, the junction contained 11 bases not matched to a gene. The CDR3 sequence: CASIYSPGQGYNEQFF. The CDR3, as DNA: TGTGCCAGTATTTATTCTCCGGGACAGGGTTACAATGAGCAGTTCTTC. Variable domain in full (rest from reference TRBV19 and TRBJ2-1): DGGITQSPKYLFRKEGQNVTLSCEQNLNHDAMYWYRQDPGQGLRLIYYSQIVNDFQKGDIAEGYSVSREKKESFPLTVTSAQKNPTAFYLCASIYSPGQGYNEQFFGPGTRLTVL.

A note on this clone: The same CDR3 arises from other DNA sequences in this sample as well. V is TRBV9 and J is TRBJ2-3, with D possibly TRBD2 on 5 matching bases. The V gene's germline CDR1 is SGDLS and CDR2 YYNGEE. V lost 0 bases and J 0 bases, leaving 11 bases between the germline ends. The CDR3 is 16 amino acids. The CDR3 DNA reads as TGTGCCAGCAGCGTAGCTGGAGGATCTAGCACAGATACGCAGTATTTT. Its protein is CASSVAGGSSTDTQYF.

The chain joins TRBV24-1 to TRBJ1-1; 8 bases match TRBD1. The CDR3 covers 15 residues. J lost 0 bases, V lost 4 bases, and 3 bases had no gene match. Germline V gene lookup returns CDR1 KGHDR and CDR2 SFDVKD. The CDR3 loop reads CATSDGQGLNTEAFF. The CDR3 nucleotides are TGTGCCACCAGTGACGGACAGGGCCTGAACACTGAAGCTTTCTTT.

The J gene is TRBJ2-1, the V gene TRBV18; 10 bases are a match to TRBD2. The CDR3 is made up of 17 amino acids. Trimming at V came to 1 base and at J to 8 bases, leaving 11 bases not matched to a gene. Germline assignment: CDR1 KGHSH and CDR2 LQKENI. The CDR3 sequence is CASSPRESSGSLHEQFF. The DNA for the CDR3 is TGTGCCAGCTCACCACGGGAATCTAGCGGGAGTTTACATGAGCAGTTCTTC.

J is TRBJ2-1 and V is TRBV7-8; the match to TRBD2 covers 10 bases. CDR3 length: 18 amino acids. In germline, CDR1 is SGHVS, CDR2 FQNEAQ. Trimming removed 2 bases from V and 6 bases from J; junction bases left unmatched: 13. CDR3 DNA: TGTGCCAGCAGCTTAACTCCGGGACTAGCGTTGGGACGCAATGAGCAGTTCTTC. It yields the protein CASSLTPGLALGRNEQFF.

V gene TRBV28 combines with J gene TRBJ1-2; D perhaps matches TRBD1 (6 bases). The CDR3 length is 13 residues. CDR1 and CDR2 (germline): MDHEN, SYDVKM. V shed 5 bases and J shed 8 bases, with 15 bases lying between them. The CDR3 sequence is CASSPPAGAGYTF. The CDR3 DNA is TGTGCCAGCAGTCCCCCGGCAGGGGCAGGCTACACCTTC.